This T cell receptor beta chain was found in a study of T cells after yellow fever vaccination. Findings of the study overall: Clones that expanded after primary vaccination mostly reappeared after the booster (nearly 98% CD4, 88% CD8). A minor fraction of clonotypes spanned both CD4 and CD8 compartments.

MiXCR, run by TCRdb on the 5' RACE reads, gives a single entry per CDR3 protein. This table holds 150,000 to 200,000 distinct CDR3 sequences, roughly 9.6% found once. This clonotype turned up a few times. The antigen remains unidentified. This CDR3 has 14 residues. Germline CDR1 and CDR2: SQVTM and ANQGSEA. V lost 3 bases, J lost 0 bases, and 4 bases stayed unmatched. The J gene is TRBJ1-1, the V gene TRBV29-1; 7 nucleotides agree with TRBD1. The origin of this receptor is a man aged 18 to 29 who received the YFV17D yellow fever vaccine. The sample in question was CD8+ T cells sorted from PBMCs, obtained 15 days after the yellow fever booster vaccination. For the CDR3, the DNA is TGCAGCGTTGACAAACAGGGGATGAACACTGAAGCTTTCTTT. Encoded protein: CSVDKQGMNTEAFF.